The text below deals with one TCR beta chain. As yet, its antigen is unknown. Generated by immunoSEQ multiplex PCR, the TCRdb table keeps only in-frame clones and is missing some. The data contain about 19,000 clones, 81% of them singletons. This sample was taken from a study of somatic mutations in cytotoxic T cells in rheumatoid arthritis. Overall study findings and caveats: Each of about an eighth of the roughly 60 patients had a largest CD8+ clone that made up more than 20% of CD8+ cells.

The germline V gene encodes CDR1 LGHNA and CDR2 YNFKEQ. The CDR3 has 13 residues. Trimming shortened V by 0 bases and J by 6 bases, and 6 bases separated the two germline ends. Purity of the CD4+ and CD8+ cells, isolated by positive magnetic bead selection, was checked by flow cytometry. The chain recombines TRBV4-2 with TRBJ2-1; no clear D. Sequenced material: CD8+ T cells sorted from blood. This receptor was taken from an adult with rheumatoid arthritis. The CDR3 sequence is CASSQEPGNEQFF. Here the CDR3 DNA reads TGTGCCAGCAGCCAAGAACCGGGCAATGAGCAGTTCTTC.